The next 8 T cell receptor beta chains were all read from a single sample in a study of T cell repertoires in cytomegalovirus infection. Via MiXCR, TCRdb re-called the reads, giving one row per CDR3 protein. The profile covers a few hundred thousand distinct CDR3 sequences, with around 8.7% appearing a single time and approximately 15% taken by the ten largest. Sequencing used PBMCs. These receptor sequences come from a human donor in good health (CMV status not recorded). Some clones in this sample may be carry-over from other donors' samples.

This clonotype was seen many times. The junction departs from germline at one end; a sequencing error may be responsible. The chain joins TRBV7-2 to TRBJ1-4; 7 bases map to TRBD1. This CDR3 contains 15 residues. Germline V gene sequence: CDR1 SGHTA, CDR2 FQGNSA. The CDR3 bases are TGTGCCAGCAGTCTCTACCCAGGGGGACCGTCCCCAGTGGTCTTT. Its translation is CASSLYPGGPSPVVF.

This clonotype has a count of ten or more. This chain links TRBV6-4 with TRBJ1-5, with TRBD1 matching over 10 bases. The length of the CDR3 is 20 residues. The V gene end was trimmed by 7 bases and the J gene end by 0 bases; junction bases not matched to a gene: 18. Germline CDR1 and CDR2: MRHNA and SNTAGT. The CDR3 coding sequence is TGTGCCAGCACCGTCCCGGGACAGGGGACGGTACTGTATAGCAATCAGCCCCAGCATTTT. Residues: CASTVPGQGTVLYSNQPQHF.

This clonotype was detected ten times or more. V gene TRBV7-2 combines with J gene TRBJ2-4, with 12 bases lining up with TRBD2. The germline CDR1 and CDR2 sequences are SGHTA and FQGNSA. The CDR3 extends over 14 amino acids. With 5 bases clipped from V and 7 bases from J, the junction kept 3 bases outside the gene matches. The CDR3 loop is CASSKLAGGNIQYF. As DNA, the CDR3 is TGTGCCAGCAGCAAACTAGCGGGGGGCAACATTCAGTACTTC.

Many counts were recorded for this clonotype. The CDR3 sequence is CASSPPLRVRSANEKLFF. CDR3 in DNA: TGTGCCAGCAGCCCCCCGCTACGGGTTAGGTCAGCTAATGAAAAACTGTTTTTT. The chain links TRBV7-8 to TRBJ1-4, with D hard to call. V dropped 5 bases and J dropped 3 bases, with 22 bases sitting between them. Germline V gene sequence: CDR1 SGHVS, CDR2 FQNEAQ. CDR3 length: 18 amino acids.

This rearrangement joins TRBV28 to TRBJ1-1; D is possibly TRBD1 (5 bases). The CDR3 consists of 17 residues. V was pared by 5 bases and J by 1 base, with 20 bases between. The germline gives CDR1 MDHEN, CDR2 SYDVKM. This CDR3 is CASSDVSGVRWNTEAFF. CDR3 bases: TGTGCCAGCAGTGACGTATCGGGGGTTAGATGGAACACTGAAGCTTTCTTT.

Only a few counts were recorded for this clonotype. The chain links TRBV20-1 to TRBJ1-5, with D perhaps TRBD1 (6 bases). Germline assignment: CDR1 DFQATT and CDR2 SNEGSKA (reference sequence). Trimming took 0 bases from V and 5 from J, leaving 14 bases between them. The length of the CDR3 is 15 residues. CDR3 in amino acids: CSARDWGALDQPQHF. In nucleotides, the CDR3 is TGCAGTGCTAGAGACTGGGGGGCGCTTGATCAGCCCCAGCATTTT.

This clonotype has ten or more counts. The chain has TRBV7-9 and TRBJ2-7; D is ambiguous. CDR3 length equals 13 residues. CDR1 and CDR2 (germline): SEHNR, FQNEAQ (reference sequence). Trimming took off 5 bases at V and 3 bases at J, with 11 bases between the two ends. CDR3 sequence: CASSHPGFYEQYF. The CDR3 nucleotides read TGTGCCAGCAGCCATCCCGGCTTCTACGAGCAGTACTTC.

This clonotype was seen ten or more times. The chain couples TRBV6-1 to TRBJ1-2; possibly TRBD1 for D (5 bases). This CDR3 is 13 amino acids long. Germline V gene lookup returns CDR1 MNHNS and CDR2 SASEGT. Trimming removed 3 bases at V and 6 bases at J, with 11 bases between. The CDR3 DNA follows: TGTGCCAGCAGTGAGTCAGGGCTCGATGGCTACACCTTC. Its translation is CASSESGLDGYTF.